This entry is about one TCR beta chain. This record comes from a study of cytomegalovirus exposure and HLA in healthy donors. The PCR contained 60 Vbeta and 13 Jbeta primers. Using immunoSEQ multiplex PCR, the repertoire was profiled, and TCRdb retains in-frame clones only, with some absent. The table has about 160,000 clones, over 75% seen once; the top ten hold approximately 0.89%. CDR1 and CDR2 (germline): MNHEY, SVGAGI. There are 14 residues in the CDR3. Trimming stripped 4 bases from V and 1 base from J, with 10 bases between. The V and J genes are TRBV6-5 and TRBJ1-1; the D gene is possibly TRBD1 (5 bases). The sequence derives from a woman aged 45 to 65 in good health and CMV-seropositive. Source material: PBMCs. DNA for the CDR3: TGTGCCAGCAGTTTGGGGGGACCGAACACTGAAGCTTTCTTT. This codes for CASSLGGPNTEAFF.